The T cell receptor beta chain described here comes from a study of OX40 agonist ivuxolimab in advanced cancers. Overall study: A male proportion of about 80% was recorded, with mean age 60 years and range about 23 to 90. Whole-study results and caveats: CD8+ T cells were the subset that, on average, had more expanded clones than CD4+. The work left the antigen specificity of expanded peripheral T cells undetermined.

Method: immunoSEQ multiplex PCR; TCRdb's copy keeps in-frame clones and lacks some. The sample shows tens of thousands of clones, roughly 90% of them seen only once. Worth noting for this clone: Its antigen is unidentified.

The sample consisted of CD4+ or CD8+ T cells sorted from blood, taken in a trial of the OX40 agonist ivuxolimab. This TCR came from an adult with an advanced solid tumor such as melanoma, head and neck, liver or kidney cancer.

The CDR3 nucleotides read TGTGCCAGCAGCGTCACACCACAACAGGGGGCCCTAGAAGAGACCCAGTACTTC. This encodes CASSVTPQQGALEETQYF. V and J are TRBV7-6 and TRBJ2-5; TRBD1 aligns across 9 bases. The CDR3 totals 18 residues. V trimming: 5 bases; J trimming: 3 bases; junction bases outside the gene matches: 16. Germline V lookup: CDR1 SGHVS, CDR2 FNYEAQ.